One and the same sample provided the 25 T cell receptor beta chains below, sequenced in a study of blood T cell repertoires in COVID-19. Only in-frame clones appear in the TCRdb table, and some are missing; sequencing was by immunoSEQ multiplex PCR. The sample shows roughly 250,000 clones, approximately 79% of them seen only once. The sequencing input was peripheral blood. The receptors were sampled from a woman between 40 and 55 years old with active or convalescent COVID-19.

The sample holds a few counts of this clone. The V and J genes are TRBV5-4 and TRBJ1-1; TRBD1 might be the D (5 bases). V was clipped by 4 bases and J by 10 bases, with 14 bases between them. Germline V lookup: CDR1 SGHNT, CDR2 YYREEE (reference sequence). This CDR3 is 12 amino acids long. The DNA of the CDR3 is TGTGCCAGCAGCGAGGACAACGAAGGAGCTTTCTTT. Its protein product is CASSEDNEGAFF.

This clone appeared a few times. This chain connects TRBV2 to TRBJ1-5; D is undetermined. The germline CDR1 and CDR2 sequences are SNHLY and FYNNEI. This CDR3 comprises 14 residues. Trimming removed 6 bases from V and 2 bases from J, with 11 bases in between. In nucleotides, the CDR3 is TGTGCCAGCAGCGCTGACACGGGCAATCAGCCCCAGCATTTT. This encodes CASSADTGNQPQHF.

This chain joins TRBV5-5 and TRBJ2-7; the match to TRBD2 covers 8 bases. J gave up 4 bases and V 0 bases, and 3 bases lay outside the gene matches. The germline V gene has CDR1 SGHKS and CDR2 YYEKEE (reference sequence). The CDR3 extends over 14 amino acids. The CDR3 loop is CASSLGRGGYEQYV. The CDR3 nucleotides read TGTGCCAGCAGCTTGGGCCGGGGGGGTTACGAGCAGTACGTC.

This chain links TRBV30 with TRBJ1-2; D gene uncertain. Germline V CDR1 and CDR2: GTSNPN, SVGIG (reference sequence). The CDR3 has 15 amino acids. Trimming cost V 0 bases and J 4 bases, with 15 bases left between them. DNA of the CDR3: TGTGCCTGGAGTGTAGGCGGGATCTCATTCTATGGCTACACCTTC. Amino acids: CAWSVGGISFYGYTF.

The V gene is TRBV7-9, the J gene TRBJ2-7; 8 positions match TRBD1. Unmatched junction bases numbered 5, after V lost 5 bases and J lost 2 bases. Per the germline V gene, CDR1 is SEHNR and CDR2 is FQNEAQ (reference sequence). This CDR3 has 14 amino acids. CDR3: CASSHRDRPYEQYF. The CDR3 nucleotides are TGTGCCAGCAGCCACAGGGACAGGCCCTACGAGCAGTACTTC.

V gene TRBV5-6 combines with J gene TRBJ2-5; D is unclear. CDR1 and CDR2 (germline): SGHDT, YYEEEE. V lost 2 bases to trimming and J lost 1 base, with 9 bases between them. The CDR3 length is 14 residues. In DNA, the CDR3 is TGTGCCAGCAGCTTTGTACTTCCCCAAGAGACCCAGTACTTC. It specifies CASSFVLPQETQYF.

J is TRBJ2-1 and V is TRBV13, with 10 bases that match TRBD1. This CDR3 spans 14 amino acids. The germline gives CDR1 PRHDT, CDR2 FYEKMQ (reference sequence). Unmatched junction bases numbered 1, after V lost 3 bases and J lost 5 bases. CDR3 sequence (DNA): TGTGCCAGCAGCTTGGGACAGGGGAACAATGAGCAGTTCTTC. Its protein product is CASSLGQGNNEQFF.

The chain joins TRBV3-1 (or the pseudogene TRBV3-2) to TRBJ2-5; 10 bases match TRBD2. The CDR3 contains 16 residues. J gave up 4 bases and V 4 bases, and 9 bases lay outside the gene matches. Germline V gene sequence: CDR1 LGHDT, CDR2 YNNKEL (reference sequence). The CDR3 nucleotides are TGTGCCAGCAGCCTTCAAAGGTCTAGCGGGGGAGAGACCCAGTACTTC. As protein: CASSLQRSSGGETQYF.

This chain's CDR3 is CAWALAGSSYNEQFF. CDR3 nucleotide sequence: TGTGCCTGGGCACTAGCGGGGAGCTCCTACAATGAGCAGTTCTTC. V and J are TRBV30 and TRBJ2-1, with 10 bases identical to TRBD2. V shed 5 bases and J 0 bases; nucleotides not matched to a gene: 4. The CDR3 loop spans 15 amino acids. CDR1 is GTSNPN, CDR2 SVGIG, per germline (reference sequence).

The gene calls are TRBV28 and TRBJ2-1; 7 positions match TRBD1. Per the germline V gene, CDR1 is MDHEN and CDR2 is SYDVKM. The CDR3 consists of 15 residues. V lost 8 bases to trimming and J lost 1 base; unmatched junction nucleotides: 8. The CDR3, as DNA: TGTGCCAGCGGAGAGGGGGCGGGTTCCTACAATGAGCAGTTCTTC. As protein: CASGEGAGSYNEQFF.

CDR3 sequence: CASSLGQVNTEAFF. The CDR3 bases are TGTGCCAGCAGCTTAGGACAAGTGAACACTGAAGCTTTCTTT. This rearrangement joins TRBV7-9 to TRBJ1-1; D uncertain. The CDR3 is made up of 14 amino acids. Germline CDR1 and CDR2: SEHNR and FQNEAQ (reference sequence). Trimming removed 1 base from V and 0 bases from J, with 6 bases in between.

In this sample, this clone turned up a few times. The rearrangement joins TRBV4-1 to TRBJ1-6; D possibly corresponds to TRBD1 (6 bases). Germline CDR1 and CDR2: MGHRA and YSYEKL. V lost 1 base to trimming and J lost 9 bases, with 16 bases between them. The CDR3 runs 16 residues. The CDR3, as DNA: TGCGCCAGCAGCCAAGCGACAGGAAGAGAGGGTTCACCCCTCCACTTT. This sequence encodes CASSQATGREGSPLHF.

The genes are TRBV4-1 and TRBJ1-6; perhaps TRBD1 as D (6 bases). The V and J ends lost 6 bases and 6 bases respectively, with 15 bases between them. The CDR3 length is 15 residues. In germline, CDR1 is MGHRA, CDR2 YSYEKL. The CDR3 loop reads CASSTQGTINSPLHF. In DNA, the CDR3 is TGCGCCAGCAGTACACAGGGTACGATTAATTCACCCCTCCACTTT.

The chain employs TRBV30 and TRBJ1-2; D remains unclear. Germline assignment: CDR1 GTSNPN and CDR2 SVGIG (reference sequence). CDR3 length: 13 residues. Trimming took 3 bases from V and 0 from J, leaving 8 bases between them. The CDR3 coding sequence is TGTGCCTGGAGGCAGGAAGCTAACTATGGCTACACCTTC. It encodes CAWRQEANYGYTF.

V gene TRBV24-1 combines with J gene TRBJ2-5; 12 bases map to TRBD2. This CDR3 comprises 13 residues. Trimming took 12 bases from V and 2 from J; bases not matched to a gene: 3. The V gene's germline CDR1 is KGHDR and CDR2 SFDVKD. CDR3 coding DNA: TGTGCCTCTAGCGGGGGGGCACAAGAGACCCAGTACTTC. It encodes CASSGGAQETQYF.

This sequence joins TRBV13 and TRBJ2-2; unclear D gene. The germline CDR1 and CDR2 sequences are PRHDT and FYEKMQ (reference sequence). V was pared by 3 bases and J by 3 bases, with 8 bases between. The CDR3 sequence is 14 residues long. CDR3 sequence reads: CASSFELDTGELFF. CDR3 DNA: TGTGCCAGCAGCTTCGAGTTAGACACCGGGGAGCTGTTTTTT.

In DNA, the CDR3 is TGTGCCAGTAGAAGTGGAGGGAGCCGCCAGCCCCAGCATTTT. It codes for CASRSGGSRQPQHF. The V call is TRBV19, the J call TRBJ1-5; D call uncertain. The CDR3 totals 14 residues. Germline V gene data show CDR1 as LNHDA and CDR2 as SQIVND (reference sequence). V shed 6 bases and J shed 7 bases, with 16 bases lying between them.

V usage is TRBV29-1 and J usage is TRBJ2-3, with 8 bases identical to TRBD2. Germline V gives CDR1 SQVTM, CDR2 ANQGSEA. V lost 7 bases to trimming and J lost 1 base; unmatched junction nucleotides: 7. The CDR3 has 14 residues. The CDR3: CSARSGDGTDTQYF. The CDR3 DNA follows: TGCAGCGCCCGTAGCGGGGATGGCACAGATACGCAGTATTTT.

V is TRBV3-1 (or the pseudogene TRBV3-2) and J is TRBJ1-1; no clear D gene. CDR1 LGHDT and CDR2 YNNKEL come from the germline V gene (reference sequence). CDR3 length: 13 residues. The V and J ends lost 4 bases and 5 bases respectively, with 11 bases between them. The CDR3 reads CASSPSLETEAFF. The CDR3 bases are TGTGCCAGCAGCCCCAGCCTGGAGACTGAAGCTTTCTTT.

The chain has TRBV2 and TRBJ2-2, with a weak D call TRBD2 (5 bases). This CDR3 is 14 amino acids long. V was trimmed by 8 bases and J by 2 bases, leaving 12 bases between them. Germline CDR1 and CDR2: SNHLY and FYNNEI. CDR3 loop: CASGGYTNTGELFF. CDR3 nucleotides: TGTGCCAGCGGCGGGTACACTAACACCGGGGAGCTGTTTTTT.

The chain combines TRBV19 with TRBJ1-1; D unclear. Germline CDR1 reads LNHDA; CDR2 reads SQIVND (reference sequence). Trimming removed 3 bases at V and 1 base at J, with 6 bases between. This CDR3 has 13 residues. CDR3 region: CASSITPNTEAFF. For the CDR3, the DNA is TGTGCCAGTAGTATCACTCCGAACACTGAAGCTTTCTTT.

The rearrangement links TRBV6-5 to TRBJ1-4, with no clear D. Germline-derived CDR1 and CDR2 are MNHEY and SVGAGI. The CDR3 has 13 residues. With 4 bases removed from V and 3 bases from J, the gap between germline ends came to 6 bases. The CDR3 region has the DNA TGTGCCAGCAGTTCGGTCGCTAATGAAAAACTGTTTTTT. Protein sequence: CASSSVANEKLFF.

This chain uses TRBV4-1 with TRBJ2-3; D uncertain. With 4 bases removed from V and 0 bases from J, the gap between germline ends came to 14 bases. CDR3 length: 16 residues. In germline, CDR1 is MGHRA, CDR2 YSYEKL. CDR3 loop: CASSLSRALSTDTQYF. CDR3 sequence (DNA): TGCGCCAGCAGCCTATCACGAGCCTTGAGCACAGATACGCAGTATTTT.

The CDR3 bases are TGTGCCAGCAGTTTACCCGGGACAGGGTACAATCAGCCCCAGCATTTT. Its translation: CASSLPGTGYNQPQHF. The chain links TRBV6-2 or TRBV6-3 to TRBJ1-5; 9 bases line up with TRBD1. Trimming removed 4 bases from V and 3 bases from J; junction bases left unmatched: 7. The CDR3 runs 16 residues. Germline values: CDR1 MNHEY, CDR2 SVGEGT.

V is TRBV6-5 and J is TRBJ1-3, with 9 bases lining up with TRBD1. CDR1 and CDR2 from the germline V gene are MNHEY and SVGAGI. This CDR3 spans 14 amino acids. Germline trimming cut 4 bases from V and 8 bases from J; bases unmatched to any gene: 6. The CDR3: CASSSGQGWDTIYF. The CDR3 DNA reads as TGTGCCAGCAGTTCGGGACAGGGATGGGACACCATATATTTT.